The clone carrying this T cell receptor beta chain has just a few counts. Antigen specificity is unknown. With molecular barcodes, quantitative 5'-RACE was used to make the TCR beta libraries. TCRdb reprocessed the 5' RACE reads via MiXCR and lists one record per CDR3 protein. The profile shows around 220,000 distinct CDR3 sequences, about 18% of them singletons. This record belongs to a study of CD8 T cells in ankylosing spondylitis. Study findings and constraints: Matched ankylosing spondylitis synovial fluid reportedly showed significant enrichment of disease-linked clones. A TCR beta motif made of 7 to 9 highly homologous variants seemed typical of ankylosing spondylitis blood.

The CDR3 runs to 13 residues. In germline, CDR1 is LNHDA, CDR2 SQIVND (reference sequence). V lost 1 base to trimming and J lost 6 bases, with 9 bases between them. The V call is TRBV19, the J call TRBJ1-1; no reliable D call. Sequences were obtained from blood, either unsorted or a sorted T cell fraction (not recorded which). The receptor was isolated from a male donor with ankylosing spondylitis. As DNA, the CDR3 is TGTGCCAGTAGTATAGTTCCCATTTCTGAAGCTTTCTTT. Residues: CASSIVPISEAFF.